This T cell receptor (beta chain) came from a study of blood T cell repertoires in COVID-19. Study context: The samples span acute and convalescent COVID-19 from the United States, Italy and Spain. The analysed material was cDNA or gDNA that came from T cells, B-cell-depleted T cells, or PBMCs.

This table comes from immunoSEQ multiplex PCR, and its TCRdb copy is limited to in-frame clones, with some not included. Counted here are roughly 310,000 clones, 88% occurring once; the ten biggest clones make up around 4%. Per germline, CDR1 SGHAT and CDR2 FQNNGV. This CDR3 comprises 16 residues. J gave up 1 base and V 8 bases, and 6 bases lay outside the gene matches. The receptor was isolated from a woman in her 50s with active or convalescent COVID-19. The rearrangement joins TRBV11-2 to TRBJ2-5; 14 positions match TRBD2. The material sequenced was peripheral blood. In nucleotides, the CDR3 is TGTGCCAGCGGTCGACTAGCGGGGGGGATCCAAGAGACCCAGTACTTC. It is translated as CASGRLAGGIQETQYF.